A single sample is the source of the 25 T cell receptor beta chains below, sequenced in a study of spatial heterogeneity in lung cancer. As to time point: sample taken at primary tumor resection. TCRdb independently ran MiXCR on the 5' RACE reads; one entry per CDR3 protein. Counted here are 20,000 to 30,000 distinct CDR3 sequences, approximately 4.6% occurring once; the ten biggest clones make up approximately 4.7%. This material consisted of PBMCs, taken at surgery. Receptor source: a male donor with early-stage non-small cell lung cancer.

This clonotype occurred many times. V and J are TRBV3-1 and TRBJ2-7, with no clear D. V lost 0 bases to trimming and J lost 0 bases, with 9 bases between them. The CDR3 extends over 15 amino acids. Germline V gene data show CDR1 as LGHDT and CDR2 as YNNKEL (reference sequence). This chain's CDR3 is CASSQDGRSSYEQYF. CDR3 coding DNA: TGTGCCAGCAGCCAAGATGGAAGGAGCTCCTACGAGCAGTACTTC.

This clonotype was observed many times. This sequence joins TRBV6-5 and TRBJ2-3, with 11 positions matching TRBD1. The V and J ends lost 4 bases and 4 bases, in that order; junction bases with no gene match: 10. This CDR3 spans 17 amino acids. From germline, CDR1 is MNHEY and CDR2 SVGAGI. The CDR3 DNA reads as TGTGCCAGCAGTTTATCCTCCGGGACAGGGGGATCAGATACGCAGTATTTT. It encodes CASSLSSGTGGSDTQYF.

This clonotype was recorded at least ten times. J is TRBJ2-3 and V is TRBV7-2, with 9 bases lining up with TRBD1. CDR1 is SGHTA, CDR2 FQGNSA, per germline. CDR3 size: 15 residues. Germline trimming cut 4 bases from V and 3 bases from J; bases unmatched to any gene: 5. The CDR3 DNA reads as TGTGCCAGCAGCTCGGACAGGGGCAGGACAGATACGCAGTATTTT. Protein sequence: CASSSDRGRTDTQYF.

On this clonotype: Given a much more abundant clone one base away, this may be a read error. V usage is TRBV6-6 and J usage is TRBJ1-5; tentative D call: TRBD1 (5 bases). Trimming left V 2 bases short and J 0 bases short, with 11 bases between. The CDR3 contains 16 residues. CDR1 is MNHNY, CDR2 SVGAGI, per germline (reference sequence). CDR3 in DNA: TGTGCCAGCAGTTACCAGGGATCGTATAGCAATCAGCCCCAGCATTTT. It is translated as CASSYQGSYSNQPQHF.

Sample share makes this clonotype medium-sized (0.01 to 0.1%). This sequence joins TRBV10-2 and TRBJ2-1; TRBD2 aligns across 14 bases. Germline loops: CDR1 WSHSY, CDR2 SAAADI. This CDR3 is 17 amino acids long. V dropped 4 bases and J dropped 6; count of bases not matched to a gene: 8. The DNA for the CDR3 is TGCGCCAGCAGTGGGACTAGCGGGAGGACGGTATTCAATGAGCAGTTCTTC. This sequence encodes CASSGTSGRTVFNEQFF.

The chain has TRBV19 and TRBJ2-1; 7 bases map to TRBD1. CDR3 length equals 12 residues. CDR1 LNHDA and CDR2 SQIVND come from the germline V gene (reference sequence). V shed 6 bases, J shed 9 bases, and the junction held 5 bases outside the gene matches. CDR3 loop: CASSLTGAEQFF. Written as DNA, the CDR3 is TGTGCCAGTAGCCTAACAGGGGCTGAGCAGTTCTTC.

Ten or more counts support this clonotype. V is TRBV7-7 and J is TRBJ2-5, with D uncertain. Between the trimmed V and J ends, which lost 5 bases and 5 bases, there was a span of 9 bases. The CDR3 length is 12 residues. Germline CDR1 is SSHAT and CDR2 is FNYEAQ (reference sequence). The CDR3 here is CASSRAGETQYF. The CDR3 DNA reads TGTGCCAGCAGCCGGGCTGGGGAGACCCAGTACTTC.

This clonotype was picked up many times. This chain uses TRBV23-1 with TRBJ2-2; D might be TRBD2 (5 bases). TRBV23-1 is placed among ORFs of uncertain function. This CDR3 comprises 10 residues. Trimming shortened V by 10 bases and J by 7 bases, and 7 bases separated the two germline ends. CDR3 sequence reads: CATGDGELFF. The CDR3 DNA is TGCGCCACCGGGGACGGGGAGCTGTTTTTT.

The chain links TRBV30 to TRBJ1-1, with 7 bases lining up with TRBD1. The CDR3 loop spans 15 amino acids. Germline CDR1 GTSNPN, CDR2 SVGIG (reference sequence). V lost 3 bases, J lost 2 bases, and 9 bases stayed unmatched. The CDR3 nucleotides read TGTGCCTGGAGGGGACAGACGGGACCCAACACTGAAGCTTTCTTT. Its translation: CAWRGQTGPNTEAFF.

This clonotype was seen at least ten times. The chain employs TRBV7-2 and TRBJ2-5; TRBD1 matches 11 bases. The length of the CDR3 is 17 residues. Per the germline V gene, CDR1 is SGHTA and CDR2 is FQGNSA. The trim removed 5 bases at V and 5 bases at J, leaving 13 bases unmatched. The CDR3 spells CASSRPRGQGARETQYF. The CDR3 bases are TGTGCCAGCAGCCGACCCCGCGGACAGGGGGCTCGGGAGACCCAGTACTTC.

This clonotype has a count of ten or more. J is TRBJ2-1 and V is TRBV28; 8 positions agree with TRBD2. The CDR3 runs 19 residues. Germline V gives CDR1 MDHEN, CDR2 SYDVKM. V shed 5 bases and J 6 bases; nucleotides not matched to a gene: 21. The CDR3 loop reads CASSPRRGRKPAVGNEQFF. In DNA, the CDR3 is TGTGCCAGCAGTCCGCGTCGCGGGAGGAAACCAGCTGTGGGCAATGAGCAGTTCTTC.

This clonotype was found many times. The CDR3 loop reads CASSKQGGRTTEAFF. The CDR3 bases are TGTGCCAGCAGTAAGCAGGGCGGGCGCACCACTGAAGCTTTCTTT. This sequence joins TRBV27 and TRBJ1-1; D is possibly TRBD1 (5 bases). V lost 5 bases to trimming and J lost 4 bases, with 17 bases between them. This CDR3 is 15 amino acids long. The germline V gene has CDR1 MNHEY and CDR2 SMNVEV (reference sequence).

The sample holds many counts of this clonotype. The chain recombines TRBV11-2 with TRBJ1-6; D gene uncertain. This CDR3 is 15 amino acids long. Between the trimmed V and J ends, which lost 5 bases and 7 bases, there was a span of 15 bases. Germline V lookup: CDR1 SGHAT, CDR2 FQNNGV. The CDR3 DNA reads TGTGCCAGCAGCCCGGTGGGCGGTATGAATTCACCCCTCCACTTT. Its translation: CASSPVGGMNSPLHF.

Many counts were recorded for this clonotype. The chain links TRBV30 to TRBJ2-7, with D perhaps TRBD1 (6 bases). Germline V gives CDR1 GTSNPN, CDR2 SVGIG (reference sequence). This CDR3 comprises 14 residues. V dropped 3 bases and J dropped 4 bases, with 16 bases sitting between them. CDR3: CAWSPHRAVYEQYF. In DNA, the CDR3 is TGTGCCTGGAGCCCTCACAGGGCCGTTTACGAGCAGTACTTC. Together with reference TRBV30 and TRBJ2-7, the CDR3 gives the full variable domain: SQTIHQWPATLVQPVGSPLSLECTVEGTSNPNLYWYRQAAGRGLQLLFYSVGIGQISSEVPQNLSASRPQDRQFILSSKKLLLSDSGFYLCAWSPHRAVYEQYFGPGTRLTVT.

This clonotype was recorded many times. This chain joins TRBV24-1 and TRBJ2-3, with TRBD2 matching 13 bases. The germline V gene has CDR1 KGHDR and CDR2 SFDVKD. The CDR3 runs to 17 residues. Trimming at V came to 4 bases and at J to 1 base, leaving 4 bases not matched to a gene. This chain's CDR3 is CATSEPGTSGGTDTQYF. CDR3 nucleotides: TGTGCCACCAGTGAACCTGGGACTAGCGGGGGCACAGATACGCAGTATTTT.

There are many counts of this clonotype. The chain recombines TRBV5-1 with TRBJ1-1; D uncertain. The CDR3 spans 17 residues. The ends were cut back, 1 base at V and 2 bases at J, with 18 bases in the middle. Germline loops: CDR1 SGHRS, CDR2 YFSETQ. CDR3 sequence: CASSLSGRMSLNTEAFF. The CDR3 DNA reads as TGCGCCAGCAGCTTGTCGGGCAGGATGTCCCTTAACACTGAAGCTTTCTTT.

This clonotype was seen ten or more times. The V and J genes are TRBV30 and TRBJ2-6; D perhaps matches TRBD1 (5 bases). Trimming took off 1 base at V and 1 base at J, with 14 bases between the two ends. Germline CDR1 GTSNPN, CDR2 SVGIG (reference sequence). The CDR3 has 17 residues. The CDR3 DNA is TGTGCCTGGAGTGGGGCCAGGGTAAGATCTGGGGCCAACGTCCTGACTTTC. Protein sequence: CAWSGARVRSGANVLTF.

The chain is built from TRBV19 and TRBJ2-3; D may correspond to TRBD1 or TRBD2 (5 bases each). Trimming pared 5 bases from V and 12 bases from J, leaving 15 bases between. This CDR3 contains 12 residues. Germline CDR1 reads LNHDA; CDR2 reads SQIVND (reference sequence). CDR3 amino acids: CASSLRDEYQYF. The DNA of the CDR3 is TGTGCCAGTAGTCTTCGGGACGAGTATCAGTATTTT.

At least ten counts were recorded for this clonotype. V usage is TRBV6-5 and J usage is TRBJ1-5, with D hard to call. The germline V gene has CDR1 MNHEY and CDR2 SVGAGI. Deletions cut 0 bases from V and 10 bases from J, with 19 bases between. The CDR3 loop spans 16 amino acids. This CDR3 reads CASSYSARSSILPQHF. CDR3 nucleotide sequence: TGTGCCAGCAGTTACTCAGCCAGAAGTTCAATCCTTCCCCAGCATTTT.

Comment on this clonotype: Given a much more abundant clone one base away, this may be a read error. The chain uses TRBV28 and TRBJ2-7, with TRBD1 matching 9 bases. The V and J ends lost 5 bases and 5 bases, in that order; junction bases with no gene match: 4. In germline, CDR1 is MDHEN, CDR2 SYDVKM. The CDR3 length is 13 residues. The CDR3 DNA follows: TGTGCCAGCAGTATGGGACAGGGAGACGAGCAGTACTTC. Translated: CASSMGQGDEQYF.

This clonotype occurred many times. The chain is built from TRBV7-9 and TRBJ2-7; 8 nucleotides align to TRBD1. V shed 5 bases, J shed 4 bases, and the junction held 10 bases outside the gene matches. CDR3 length: 15 amino acids. CDR1 SEHNR and CDR2 FQNEAQ come from the germline V gene (reference sequence). CDR3: CASSPGTGSSYEQYF. CDR3 bases: TGTGCCAGCAGCCCGGGGACAGGTTCTTCTTACGAGCAGTACTTC.

In its sample, this clonotype was seen many times. A read error may account for a junction end that differs from germline. V and J are TRBV6-5 and TRBJ1-2; TRBD1 might be the D (5 bases). The CDR3 spans 14 residues. Germline CDR1 MNHEY, CDR2 SVGAGI. CDR3 amino acids: CASTRGGTNSGYTF. CDR3 nucleotide sequence: TGTGCCAGCACCCGGGGGGGAACTAACTCTGGCTACACCTTC.

Comments on this clonotype: This may come from a read error, since a much larger clone is one base off. CDR3: CASSQGGRAVVHEQFF. The CDR3 DNA follows: TGTGCCAGCAGCCAGGGCGGGAGGGCCGTTGTGCATGAGCAGTTCTTC. The genes are TRBV3-1 and TRBJ2-1; 9 bases match TRBD2. From germline, CDR1 is LGHDT and CDR2 YNNKEL (reference sequence). CDR3 length: 16 amino acids. With 3 bases clipped from V and 8 bases from J, the junction kept 11 bases outside the gene matches.

This clonotype was seen ten or more times. The chain joins TRBV27 to TRBJ1-1; D uncertain. From germline, CDR1 is MNHEY and CDR2 SMNVEV (reference sequence). This CDR3 has 11 residues. V dropped 6 bases and J dropped 12 bases, with 14 bases sitting between them. The CDR3 here is CASRGPGETFF. The CDR3 bases are TGTGCCAGCAGAGGCCCGGGAGAAACTTTCTTT.

This clonotype was counted at least ten times. The genes are TRBV6-2 or TRBV6-3 and TRBJ2-1; 13 bases fit TRBD2. The V gene end was trimmed by 5 bases and the J gene end by 13 bases; junction bases not matched to a gene: 8. Germline V CDR1 and CDR2: MNHEY, SVGEGT. CDR3 length equals 14 residues. In nucleotides, the CDR3 is TGTGCCAGCAGTCGGACTAGCGGGAGCCGAGGACAGTTCTTC. Translating gives CASSRTSGSRGQFF.